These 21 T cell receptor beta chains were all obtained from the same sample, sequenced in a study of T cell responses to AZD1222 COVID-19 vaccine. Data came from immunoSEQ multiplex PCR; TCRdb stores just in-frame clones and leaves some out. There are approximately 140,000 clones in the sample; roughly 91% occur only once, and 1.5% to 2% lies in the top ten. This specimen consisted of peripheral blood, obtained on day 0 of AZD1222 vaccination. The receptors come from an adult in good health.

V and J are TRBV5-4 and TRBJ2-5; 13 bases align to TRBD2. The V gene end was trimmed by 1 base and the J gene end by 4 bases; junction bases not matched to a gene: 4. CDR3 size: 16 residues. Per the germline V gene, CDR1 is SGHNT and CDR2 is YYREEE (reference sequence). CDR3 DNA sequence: TGTGCCAGCAGCTTGACTAGCGGGAGGGCCTTAGAGACCCAGTACTTC. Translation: CASSLTSGRALETQYF.

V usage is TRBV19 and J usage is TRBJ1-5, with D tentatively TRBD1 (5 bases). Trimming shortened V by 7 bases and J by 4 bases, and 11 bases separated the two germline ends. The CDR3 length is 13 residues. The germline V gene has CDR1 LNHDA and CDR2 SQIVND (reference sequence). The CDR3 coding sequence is TGTGCCAGTACCGGTGGGGGGAATCAGCCCCAGCATTTT. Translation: CASTGGGNQPQHF.

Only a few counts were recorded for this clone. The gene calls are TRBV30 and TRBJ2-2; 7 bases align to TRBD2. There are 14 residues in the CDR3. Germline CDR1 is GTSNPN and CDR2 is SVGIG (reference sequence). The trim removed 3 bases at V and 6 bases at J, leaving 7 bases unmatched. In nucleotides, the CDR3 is TGTGCCTGGAGGGCAGGACTAGTTTCCGGGGAGCTGTTTTTT. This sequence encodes CAWRAGLVSGELFF.

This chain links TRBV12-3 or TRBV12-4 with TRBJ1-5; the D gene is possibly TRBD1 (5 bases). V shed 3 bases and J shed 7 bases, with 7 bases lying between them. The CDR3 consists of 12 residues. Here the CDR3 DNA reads TGTGCCAGCAGTTTCGGGGGGCAGCCCCAGCATTTT. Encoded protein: CASSFGGQPQHF.

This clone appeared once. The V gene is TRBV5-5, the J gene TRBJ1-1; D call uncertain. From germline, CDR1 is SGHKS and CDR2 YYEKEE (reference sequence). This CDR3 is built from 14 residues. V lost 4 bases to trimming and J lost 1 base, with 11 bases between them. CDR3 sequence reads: CASSPRTENTEAFF. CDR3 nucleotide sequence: TGTGCCAGCAGCCCCCGGACGGAGAACACTGAAGCTTTCTTT.

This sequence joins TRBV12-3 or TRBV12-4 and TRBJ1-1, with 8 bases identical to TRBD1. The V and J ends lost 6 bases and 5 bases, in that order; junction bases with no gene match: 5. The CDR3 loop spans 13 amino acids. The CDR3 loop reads CASRWTGQTEAFF. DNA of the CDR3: TGTGCCAGCAGGTGGACAGGGCAAACTGAAGCTTTCTTT.

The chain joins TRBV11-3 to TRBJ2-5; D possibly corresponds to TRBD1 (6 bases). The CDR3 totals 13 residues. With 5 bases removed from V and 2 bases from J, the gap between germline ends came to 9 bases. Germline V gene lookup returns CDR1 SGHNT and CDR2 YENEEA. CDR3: CASSPGQQETQYF. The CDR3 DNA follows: TGTGCCAGCAGCCCTGGACAGCAAGAGACCCAGTACTTC.

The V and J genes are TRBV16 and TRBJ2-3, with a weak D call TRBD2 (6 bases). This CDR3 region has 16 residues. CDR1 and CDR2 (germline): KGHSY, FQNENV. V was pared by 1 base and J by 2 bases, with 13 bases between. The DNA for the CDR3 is TGTGCCAGCAGCCAATGGGGTAGCGGACTCACAGATACGCAGTATTTT. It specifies CASSQWGSGLTDTQYF.

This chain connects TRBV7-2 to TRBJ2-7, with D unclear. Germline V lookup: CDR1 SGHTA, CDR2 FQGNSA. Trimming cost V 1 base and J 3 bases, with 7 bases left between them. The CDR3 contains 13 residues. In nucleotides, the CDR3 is TGTGCCAGCAGCTTAGGCCTGCACTACGAGCAGTACTTC. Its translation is CASSLGLHYEQYF.

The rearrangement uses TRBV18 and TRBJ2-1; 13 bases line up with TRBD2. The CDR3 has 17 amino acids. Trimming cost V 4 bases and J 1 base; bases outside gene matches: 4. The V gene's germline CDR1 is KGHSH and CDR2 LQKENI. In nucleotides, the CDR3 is TGTGCCAGCTCACGACTAGCGGGAGGAGAATCCTACAATGAGCAGTTCTTC. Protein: CASSRLAGGESYNEQFF.

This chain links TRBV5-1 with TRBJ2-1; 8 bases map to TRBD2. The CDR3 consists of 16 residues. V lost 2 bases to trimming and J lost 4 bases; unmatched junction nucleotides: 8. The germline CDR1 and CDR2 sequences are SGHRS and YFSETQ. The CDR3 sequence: CASSFGLAGSYNEQFF. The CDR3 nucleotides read TGCGCCAGCAGCTTTGGGCTAGCGGGTAGTTACAATGAGCAGTTCTTC.

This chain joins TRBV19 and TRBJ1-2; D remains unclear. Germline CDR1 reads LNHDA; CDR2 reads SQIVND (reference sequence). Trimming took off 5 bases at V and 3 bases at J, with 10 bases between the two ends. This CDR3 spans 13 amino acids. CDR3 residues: CASSEDPYYGYTF. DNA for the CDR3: TGTGCCAGTAGTGAGGACCCATACTATGGCTACACCTTC.

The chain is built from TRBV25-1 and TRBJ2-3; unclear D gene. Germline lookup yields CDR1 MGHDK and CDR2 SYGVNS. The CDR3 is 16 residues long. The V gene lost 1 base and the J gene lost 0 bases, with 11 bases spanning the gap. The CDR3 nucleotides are TGTGCCAGCAGTGAATCCCAACACCTTAGCACAGATACGCAGTATTTT. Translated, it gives CASSESQHLSTDTQYF.

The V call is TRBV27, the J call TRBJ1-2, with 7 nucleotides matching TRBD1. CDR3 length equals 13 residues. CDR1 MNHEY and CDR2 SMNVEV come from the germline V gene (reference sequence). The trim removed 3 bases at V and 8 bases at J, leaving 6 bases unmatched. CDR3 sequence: CASSFRQGVGYTF. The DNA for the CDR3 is TGTGCCAGCAGTTTTCGACAGGGTGTCGGCTACACCTTC.

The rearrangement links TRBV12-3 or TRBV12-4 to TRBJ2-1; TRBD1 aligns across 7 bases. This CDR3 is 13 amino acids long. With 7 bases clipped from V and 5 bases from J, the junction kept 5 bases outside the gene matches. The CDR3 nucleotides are TGTGCCAGCACCCCAGGGGGTCACAATGAGCAGTTCTTC. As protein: CASTPGGHNEQFF.

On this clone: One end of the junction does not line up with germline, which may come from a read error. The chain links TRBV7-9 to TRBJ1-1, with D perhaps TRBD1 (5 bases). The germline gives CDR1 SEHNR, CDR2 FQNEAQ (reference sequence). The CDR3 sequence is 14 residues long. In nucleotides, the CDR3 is TGTGCCAGCACCTTATCTACAGGTAACACTGAAGCTTTCTTT. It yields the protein CASTLSTGNTEAFF.

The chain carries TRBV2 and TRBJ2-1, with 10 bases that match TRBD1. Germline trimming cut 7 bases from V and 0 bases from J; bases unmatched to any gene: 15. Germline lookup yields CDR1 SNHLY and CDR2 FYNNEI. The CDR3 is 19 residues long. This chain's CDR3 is CASTEGGQGLYSSYNEQFF. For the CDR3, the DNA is TGTGCCAGCACCGAGGGGGGACAGGGGCTCTATAGCTCCTACAATGAGCAGTTCTTC.

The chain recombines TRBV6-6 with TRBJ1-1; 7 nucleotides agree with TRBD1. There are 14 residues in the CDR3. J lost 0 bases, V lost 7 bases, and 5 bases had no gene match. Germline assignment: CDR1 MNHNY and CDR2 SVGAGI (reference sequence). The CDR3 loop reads CASTQGGMNTEAFF. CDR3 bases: TGTGCCAGCACCCAGGGGGGCATGAACACTGAAGCTTTCTTT.

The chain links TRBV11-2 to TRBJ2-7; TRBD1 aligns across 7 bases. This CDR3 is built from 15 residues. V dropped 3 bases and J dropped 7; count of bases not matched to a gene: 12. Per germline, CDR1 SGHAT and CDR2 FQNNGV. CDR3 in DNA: TGTGCCAGCAGCTTCGCCGGGGACAGCTTAGGGGAGCAGTACTTC. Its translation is CASSFAGDSLGEQYF.

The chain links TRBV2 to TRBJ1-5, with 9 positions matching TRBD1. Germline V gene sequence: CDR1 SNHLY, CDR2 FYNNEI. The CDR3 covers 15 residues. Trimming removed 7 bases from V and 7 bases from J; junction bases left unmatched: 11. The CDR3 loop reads CASTKQGAREQPQHF. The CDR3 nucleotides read TGTGCCAGCACCAAACAGGGGGCAAGAGAGCAGCCCCAGCATTTT.

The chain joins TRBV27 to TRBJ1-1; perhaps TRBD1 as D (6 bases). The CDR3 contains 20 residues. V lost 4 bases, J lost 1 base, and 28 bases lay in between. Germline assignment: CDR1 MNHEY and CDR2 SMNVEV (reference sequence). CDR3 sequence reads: CASSSTPYRVEFVKNTEAFF. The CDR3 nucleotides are TGTGCCAGCAGTTCTACTCCCTACAGGGTGGAGTTTGTGAAGAACACTGAAGCTTTCTTT.